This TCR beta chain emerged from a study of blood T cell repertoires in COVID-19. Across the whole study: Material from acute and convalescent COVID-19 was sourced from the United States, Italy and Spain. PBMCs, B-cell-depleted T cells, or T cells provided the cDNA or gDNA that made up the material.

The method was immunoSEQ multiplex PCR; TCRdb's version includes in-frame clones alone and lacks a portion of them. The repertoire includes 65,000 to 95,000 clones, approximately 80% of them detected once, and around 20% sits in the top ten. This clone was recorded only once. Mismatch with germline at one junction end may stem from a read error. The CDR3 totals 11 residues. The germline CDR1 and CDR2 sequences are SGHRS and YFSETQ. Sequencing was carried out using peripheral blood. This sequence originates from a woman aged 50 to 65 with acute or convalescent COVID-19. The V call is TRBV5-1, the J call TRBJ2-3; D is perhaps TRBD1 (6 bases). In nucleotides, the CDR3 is TGCGCCAGCAGCTTGGGGCAGGGGAGAGTTTTT. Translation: CASSLGQGRVF.